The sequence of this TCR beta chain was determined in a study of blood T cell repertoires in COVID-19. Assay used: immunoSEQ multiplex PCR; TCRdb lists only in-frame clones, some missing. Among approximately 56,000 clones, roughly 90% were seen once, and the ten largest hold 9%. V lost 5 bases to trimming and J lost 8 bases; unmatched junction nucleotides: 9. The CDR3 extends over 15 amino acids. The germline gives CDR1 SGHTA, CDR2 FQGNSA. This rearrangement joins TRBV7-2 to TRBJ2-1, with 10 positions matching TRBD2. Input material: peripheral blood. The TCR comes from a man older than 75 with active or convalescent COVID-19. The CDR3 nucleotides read TGTGCCAGCAGCCCGACGAGCGGGGGGGCCTATGAGCAGTTCTTC. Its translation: CASSPTSGGAYEQFF.